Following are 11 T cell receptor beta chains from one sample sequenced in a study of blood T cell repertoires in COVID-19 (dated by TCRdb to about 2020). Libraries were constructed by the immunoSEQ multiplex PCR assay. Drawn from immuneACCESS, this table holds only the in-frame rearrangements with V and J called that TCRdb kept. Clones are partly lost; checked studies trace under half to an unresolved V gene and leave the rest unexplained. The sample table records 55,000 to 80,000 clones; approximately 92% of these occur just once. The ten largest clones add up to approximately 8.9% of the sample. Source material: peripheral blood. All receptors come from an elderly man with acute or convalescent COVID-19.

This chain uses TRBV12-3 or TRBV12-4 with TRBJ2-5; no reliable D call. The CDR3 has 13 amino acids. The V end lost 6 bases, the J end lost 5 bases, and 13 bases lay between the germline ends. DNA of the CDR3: TGTGCCAGCAGCGACTGGTCTCTTGAGACCCAGTACTTC. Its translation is CASSDWSLETQYF.

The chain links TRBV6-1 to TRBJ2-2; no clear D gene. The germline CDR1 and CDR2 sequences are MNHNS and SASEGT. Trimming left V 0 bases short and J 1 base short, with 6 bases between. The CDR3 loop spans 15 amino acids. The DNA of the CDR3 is TGTGCCAGCAGTGAAGCTTTCAGGAACACCGGGGAGCTGTTTTTT. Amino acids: CASSEAFRNTGELFF.

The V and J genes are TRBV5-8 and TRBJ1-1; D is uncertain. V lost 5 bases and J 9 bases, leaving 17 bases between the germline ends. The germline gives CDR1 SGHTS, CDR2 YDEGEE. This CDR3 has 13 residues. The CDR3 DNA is TGTGCCAGCAGTATGAAGTCGGTTCGCCAAGCTTTCTTT. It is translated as CASSMKSVRQAFF. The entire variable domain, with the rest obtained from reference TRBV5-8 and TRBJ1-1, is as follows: EAGVTQSPTHLIKTRGQQATLRCSPISGHTSVYWYQQALGLGLQFLLWYDEGEERNRGNFPPRFSGRQFPNYSSELNVNALELEDSALYLCASSMKSVRQAFFGQGTRLTVV.

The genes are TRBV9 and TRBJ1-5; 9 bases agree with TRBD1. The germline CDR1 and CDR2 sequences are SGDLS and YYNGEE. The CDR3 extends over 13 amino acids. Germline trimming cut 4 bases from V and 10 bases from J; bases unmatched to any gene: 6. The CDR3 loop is CASSYGQGSPQHF. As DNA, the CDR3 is TGTGCCAGCAGCTATGGACAGGGGAGCCCCCAGCATTTT.

The CDR3 DNA reads as TGTGCCAGCAGCCCCCTGGACTCAGCGTATGGCTACACCTTC. Its translation: CASSPLDSAYGYTF. The chain uses TRBV6-5 and TRBJ1-2; no definite D call. This CDR3 has 14 residues. V gave up 6 bases and J gave up 5 bases, with 16 bases separating them. CDR1 is MNHEY and CDR2 is SVGAGI in the germline V gene.

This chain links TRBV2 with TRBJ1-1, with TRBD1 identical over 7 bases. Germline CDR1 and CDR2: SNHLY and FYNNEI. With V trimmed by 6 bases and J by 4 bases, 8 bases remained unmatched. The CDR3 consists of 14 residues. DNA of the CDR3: TGTGCCAGCAGCGCGACAGGGAGGAGCACTGAAGCTTTCTTT. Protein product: CASSATGRSTEAFF. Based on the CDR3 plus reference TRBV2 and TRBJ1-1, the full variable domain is EPEVTQTPSHQVTQMGQEVILRCVPISNHLYFYWYRQILGQKVEFLVSFYNNEISEKSEIFDDQFSVERPDGSNFTLKIRSTKLEDSAMYFCASSATGRSTEAFFGQGTRLTVV.

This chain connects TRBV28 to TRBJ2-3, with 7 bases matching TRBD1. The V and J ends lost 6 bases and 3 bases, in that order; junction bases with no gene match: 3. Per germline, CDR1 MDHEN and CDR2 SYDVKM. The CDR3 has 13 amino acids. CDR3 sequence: CASRRGQTDTQYF. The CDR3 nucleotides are TGTGCCAGCAGGAGGGGGCAAACAGATACGCAGTATTTT. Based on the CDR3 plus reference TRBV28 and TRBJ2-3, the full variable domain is DVKVTQSSRYLVKRTGEKVFLECVQDMDHENMFWYRQDPGLGLRLIYFSYDVKMKEKGDIPEGYSVSREKKERFSLILESASTNQTSMYLCASRRGQTDTQYFGPGTRLTVL.

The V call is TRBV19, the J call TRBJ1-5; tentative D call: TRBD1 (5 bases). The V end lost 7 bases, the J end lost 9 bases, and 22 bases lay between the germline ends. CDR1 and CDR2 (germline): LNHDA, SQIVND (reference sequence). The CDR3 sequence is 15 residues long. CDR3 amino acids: CASTAGRIDARPQHF. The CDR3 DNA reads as TGTGCCAGTACCGCGGGACGGATAGACGCTCGGCCCCAGCATTTT. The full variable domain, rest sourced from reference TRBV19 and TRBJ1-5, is DGGITQSPKYLFRKEGQNVTLSCEQNLNHDAMYWYRQDPGQGLRLIYYSQIVNDFQKGDIAEGYSVSREKKESFPLTVTSAQKNPTAFYLCASTAGRIDARPQHFGDGTRLSIL.

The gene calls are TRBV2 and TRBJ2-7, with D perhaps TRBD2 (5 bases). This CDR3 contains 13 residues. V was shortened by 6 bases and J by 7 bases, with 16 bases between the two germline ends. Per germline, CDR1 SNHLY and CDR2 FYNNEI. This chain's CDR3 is CASRYSTRGEQYF. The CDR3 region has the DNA TGTGCCAGCAGATATAGTACGAGAGGGGAGCAGTACTTC.

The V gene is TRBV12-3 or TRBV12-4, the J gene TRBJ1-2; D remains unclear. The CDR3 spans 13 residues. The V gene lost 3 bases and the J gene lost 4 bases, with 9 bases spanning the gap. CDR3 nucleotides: TGTGCCAGCAGTTTCGGCCAGGCCTATGGCTACACCTTC. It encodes CASSFGQAYGYTF.

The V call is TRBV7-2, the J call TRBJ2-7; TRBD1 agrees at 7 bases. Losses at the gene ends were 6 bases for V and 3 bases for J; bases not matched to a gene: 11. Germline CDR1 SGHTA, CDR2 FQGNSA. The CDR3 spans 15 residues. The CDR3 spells CASRQRAGGIYEQYF. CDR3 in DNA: TGTGCCAGCAGACAACGAGCAGGGGGAATCTACGAGCAGTACTTC. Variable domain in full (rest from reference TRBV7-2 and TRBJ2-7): GAGVSQSPSNKVTEKGKDVELRCDPISGHTALYWYRQSLGQGLEFLIYFQGNSAPDKSGLPSDRFSAERTGGSVSTLTIQRTQQEDSAVYLCASRQRAGGIYEQYFGPGTRLTVT.